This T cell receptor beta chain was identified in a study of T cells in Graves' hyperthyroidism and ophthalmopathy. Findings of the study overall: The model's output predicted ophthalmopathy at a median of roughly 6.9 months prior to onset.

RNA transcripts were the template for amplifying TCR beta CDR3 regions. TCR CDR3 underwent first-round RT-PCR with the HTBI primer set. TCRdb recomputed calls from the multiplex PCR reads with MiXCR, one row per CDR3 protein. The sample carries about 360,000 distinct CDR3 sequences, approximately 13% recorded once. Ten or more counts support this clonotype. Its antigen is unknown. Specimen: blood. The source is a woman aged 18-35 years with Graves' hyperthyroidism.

CDR3 nucleotide sequence: TGTGCCAGCAGTTCACCTACAGGGGGGAAGGAGACCCAGTACTTC. It specifies CASSSPTGGKETQYF. The V and J genes are TRBV28 and TRBJ2-5, with 8 bases fitting TRBD1. The CDR3 extends over 15 amino acids. Losses at the gene ends were 4 bases for V and 5 bases for J; bases not matched to a gene: 9. The germline gives CDR1 MDHEN, CDR2 SYDVKM. The full variable domain, rest sourced from reference TRBV28 and TRBJ2-5, is DVKVTQSSRYLVKRTGEKVFLECVQDMDHENMFWYRQDPGLGLRLIYFSYDVKMKEKGDIPEGYSVSREKKERFSLILESASTNQTSMYLCASSSPTGGKETQYFGPGTRLLVL.